Listed here is a single T cell receptor beta chain. This entry belongs to a study of blood T cell repertoires in COVID-19. Whole-study context: Material from acute and convalescent COVID-19 was sourced from the United States, Italy and Spain. PBMCs, B-cell-depleted T cells, or T cells were the source of the cDNA or gDNA that made up the material.

In the authors' workflow: Nucleated cell number was recorded as an estimate derived from reference gene primer amplification. The protocol was immunoSEQ multiplex PCR, while the TCRdb copy is restricted to in-frame clones and leaves out a portion. V and J calls and clone size follow that table, whereas D and trimming were derived from the DNA. The sample holds a few hundred thousand clones, about 86% seen once. Sequences were obtained from peripheral blood. This receptor was identified in a woman aged 55-70 years with acute or convalescent COVID-19.

CDR3 nucleotide sequence: TGTGCCAGCCATAGAGGGGGTTCGAACACTGAAGCTTTCTTT. This encodes CASHRGGSNTEAFF. This rearrangement joins TRBV7-8 to TRBJ1-1, with a tentative D call TRBD1 (6 bases). CDR1 and CDR2 (germline): SGHVS, FQNEAQ. CDR3 length equals 14 residues. Trimming removed 8 bases at V and 1 base at J, with 14 bases between.